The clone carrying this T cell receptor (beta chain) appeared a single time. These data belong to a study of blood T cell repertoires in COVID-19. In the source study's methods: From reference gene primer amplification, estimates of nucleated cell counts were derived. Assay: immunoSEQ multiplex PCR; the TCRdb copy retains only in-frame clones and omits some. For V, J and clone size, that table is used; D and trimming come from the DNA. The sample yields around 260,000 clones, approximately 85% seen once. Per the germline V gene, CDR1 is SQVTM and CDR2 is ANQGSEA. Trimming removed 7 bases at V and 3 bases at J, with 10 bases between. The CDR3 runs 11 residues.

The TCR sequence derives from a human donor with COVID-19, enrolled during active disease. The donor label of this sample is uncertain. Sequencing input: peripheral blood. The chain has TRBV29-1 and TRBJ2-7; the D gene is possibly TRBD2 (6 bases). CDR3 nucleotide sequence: TGCAGCGGCGGGGACGGCTACGAGCAGTACTTC. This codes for CSGGDGYEQYF.